These 4 T cell receptor beta chains originate from one sample sequenced in a study of blood T cell repertoires in COVID-19. Only in-frame clones appear in the TCRdb table, and some are missing; sequencing was by immunoSEQ multiplex PCR. The sample yields roughly 140,000 clones, about 91% seen once. The sample was peripheral blood. The receptor source for this set is a human donor in a cohort sampled during active COVID-19.

This chain links TRBV6-5 with TRBJ1-2; D ambiguous. This CDR3 is built from 13 residues. Trimming took 7 bases from V and 5 from J, leaving 14 bases between them. Germline V gene data show CDR1 as MNHEY and CDR2 as SVGAGI. The CDR3 here is CASTAGFEYGYTF. CDR3 coding DNA: TGTGCCAGCACGGCCGGGTTCGAGTATGGCTACACCTTC.

This clone came up once. The chain uses TRBV27 and TRBJ2-1; no firm D call. The germline V and J ends were trimmed by 6 bases and 0 bases, with 15 bases remaining between them. The CDR3 contains 16 residues. In germline, CDR1 is MNHEY, CDR2 SMNVEV (reference sequence). In nucleotides, the CDR3 is TGTGCCAGCAGACCGTCTTTCCTGAGCTCCTACAATGAGCAGTTCTTC. Its translation: CASRPSFLSSYNEQFF.

V gene TRBV2 combines with J gene TRBJ2-4; D may be TRBD1 (6 bases). Between the trimmed V and J ends, which lost 3 bases and 1 base, there was a span of 13 bases. Germline V gene lookup returns CDR1 SNHLY and CDR2 FYNNEI. The length of the CDR3 is 16 residues. CDR3 protein: CASSDWQGMAKNIQYF. DNA for the CDR3: TGTGCCAGCAGTGATTGGCAGGGGATGGCCAAAAACATTCAGTACTTC. The whole variable domain, remainder taken from reference TRBV2 and TRBJ2-4, is EPEVTQTPSHQVTQMGQEVILRCVPISNHLYFYWYRQILGQKVEFLVSFYNNEISEKSEIFDDQFSVERPDGSNFTLKIRSTKLEDSAMYFCASSDWQGMAKNIQYFGAGTRLSVL.

This chain joins TRBV6-5 and TRBJ1-1; 7 bases are a match to TRBD1. V lost 6 bases to trimming and J lost 3 bases; unmatched junction nucleotides: 7. This CDR3 is 14 amino acids long. In germline, CDR1 is MNHEY, CDR2 SVGAGI. CDR3 residues: CASRRGLRDTEAFF. CDR3 coding DNA: TGTGCCAGCAGGAGGGGGCTTCGGGACACTGAAGCTTTCTTT.